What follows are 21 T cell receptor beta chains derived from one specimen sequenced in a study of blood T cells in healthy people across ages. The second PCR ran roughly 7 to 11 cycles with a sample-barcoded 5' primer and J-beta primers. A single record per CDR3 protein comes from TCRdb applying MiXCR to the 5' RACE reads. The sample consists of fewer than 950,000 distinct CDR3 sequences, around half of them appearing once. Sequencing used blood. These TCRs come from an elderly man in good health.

Written as DNA, the CDR3 is TGTGCCAGCAGCGCTACTAGCGGGGGCGGAGCCAAAAACATTCAGTACTTC. As protein: CASSATSGGGAKNIQYF. This chain joins TRBV7-9 and TRBJ2-4; 11 bases align to TRBD2. V shed 5 bases and J 0 bases; nucleotides not matched to a gene: 6. CDR1 SEHNR and CDR2 FQNEAQ come from the germline V gene (reference sequence). The length of the CDR3 is 17 residues.

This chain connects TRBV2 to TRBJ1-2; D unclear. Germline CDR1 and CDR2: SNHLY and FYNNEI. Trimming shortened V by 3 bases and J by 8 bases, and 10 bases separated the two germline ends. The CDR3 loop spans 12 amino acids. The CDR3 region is CASSESVWGYTF. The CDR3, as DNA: TGTGCCAGCAGTGAGTCCGTGTGGGGCTACACCTTC.

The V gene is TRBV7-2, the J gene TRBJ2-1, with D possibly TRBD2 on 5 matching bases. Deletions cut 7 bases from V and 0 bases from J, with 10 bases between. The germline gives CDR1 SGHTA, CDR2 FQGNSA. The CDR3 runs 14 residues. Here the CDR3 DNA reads TGTGCCAGCAACGCGGACTTCTCCTACAATGAGCAGTTCTTC. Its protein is CASNADFSYNEQFF.

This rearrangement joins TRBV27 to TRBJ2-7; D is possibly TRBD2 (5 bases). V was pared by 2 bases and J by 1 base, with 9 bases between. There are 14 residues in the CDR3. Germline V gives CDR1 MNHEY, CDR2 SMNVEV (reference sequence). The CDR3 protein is CASSLRRGSYEQYF. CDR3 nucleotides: TGTGCCAGCAGTTTACGACGGGGATCCTACGAGCAGTACTTC.

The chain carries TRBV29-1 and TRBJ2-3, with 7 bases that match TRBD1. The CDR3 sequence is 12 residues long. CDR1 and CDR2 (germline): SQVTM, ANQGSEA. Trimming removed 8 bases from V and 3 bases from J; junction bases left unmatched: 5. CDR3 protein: CSRQGQTDTQYF. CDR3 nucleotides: TGCAGCCGACAGGGTCAGACAGATACGCAGTATTTT.

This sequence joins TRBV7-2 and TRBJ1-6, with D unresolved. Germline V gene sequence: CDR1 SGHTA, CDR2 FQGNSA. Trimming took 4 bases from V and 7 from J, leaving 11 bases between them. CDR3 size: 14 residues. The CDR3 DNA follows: TGTGCCAGCAGCTCGGCGGGCCGAAATTCACCCCTCCACTTT. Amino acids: CASSSAGRNSPLHF.

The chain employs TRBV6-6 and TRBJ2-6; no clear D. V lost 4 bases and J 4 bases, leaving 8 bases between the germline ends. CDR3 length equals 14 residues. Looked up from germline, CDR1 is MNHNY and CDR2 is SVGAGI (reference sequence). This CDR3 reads CASSSRVGANVLTF. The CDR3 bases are TGTGCCAGCAGTTCCCGGGTGGGGGCCAACGTCCTGACTTTC.

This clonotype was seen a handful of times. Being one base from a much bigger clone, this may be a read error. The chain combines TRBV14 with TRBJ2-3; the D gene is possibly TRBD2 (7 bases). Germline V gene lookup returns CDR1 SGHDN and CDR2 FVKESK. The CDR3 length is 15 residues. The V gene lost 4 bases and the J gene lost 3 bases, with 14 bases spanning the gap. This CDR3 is CASSLAGAQTDTQYF. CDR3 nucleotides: TGTGCCAGCAGCCTCGCGGGGGCTCAAACAGATACGCAGTATTTT.

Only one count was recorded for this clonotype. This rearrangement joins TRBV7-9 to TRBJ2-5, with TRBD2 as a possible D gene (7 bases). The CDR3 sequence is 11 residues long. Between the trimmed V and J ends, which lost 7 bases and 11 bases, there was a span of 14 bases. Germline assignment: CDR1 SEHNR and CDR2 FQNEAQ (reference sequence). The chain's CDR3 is CASTKGGEQYF. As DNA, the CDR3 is TGTGCCAGCACCAAGGGGGGGGAGCAGTACTTC.

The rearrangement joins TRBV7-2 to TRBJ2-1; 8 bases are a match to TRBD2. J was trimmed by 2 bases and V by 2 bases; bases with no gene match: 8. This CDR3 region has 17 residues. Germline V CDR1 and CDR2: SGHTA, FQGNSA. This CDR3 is CASSLKWGSGAYNEQFF. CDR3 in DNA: TGTGCCAGCAGCTTAAAGTGGGGTAGCGGGGCCTACAATGAGCAGTTCTTC.

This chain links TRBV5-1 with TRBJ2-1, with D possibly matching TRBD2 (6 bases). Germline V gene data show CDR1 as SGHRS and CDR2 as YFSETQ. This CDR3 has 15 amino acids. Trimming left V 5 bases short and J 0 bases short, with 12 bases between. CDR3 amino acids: CASRAHGGSYNEQFF. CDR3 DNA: TGCGCCAGCAGAGCACACGGGGGCTCCTACAATGAGCAGTTCTTC.

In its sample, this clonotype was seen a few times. The CDR3 region is CASSTPSGGQETQYF. The CDR3 coding sequence is TGTGCCAGCAGTACCCCTTCGGGAGGGCAAGAGACCCAGTACTTC. The chain couples TRBV27 to TRBJ2-5; 8 bases map to TRBD2. The CDR3 has 15 residues. The junction had 7 bases not matched to a gene; V was cut back by 5 bases and J by 2 bases. Germline values: CDR1 MNHEY, CDR2 SMNVEV (reference sequence).

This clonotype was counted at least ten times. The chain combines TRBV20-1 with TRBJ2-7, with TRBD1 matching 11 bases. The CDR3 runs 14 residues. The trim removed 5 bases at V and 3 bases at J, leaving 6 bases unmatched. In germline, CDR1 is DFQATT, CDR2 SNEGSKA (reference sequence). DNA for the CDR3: TGCAGTGCTCAGGACAGGGGGCGCGGCTACGAGCAGTACTTC. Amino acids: CSAQDRGRGYEQYF.

In DNA form, the CDR3 reads TGTGCCAGCAGCTTGCTAGGAGTCCCAGAGACCCAGTACTTC. Translation: CASSLLGVPETQYF. This chain joins TRBV11-2 and TRBJ2-5; D uncertain. The CDR3 is 14 amino acids. Trimming cost V 3 bases and J 4 bases, with 12 bases left between them. The germline V gene has CDR1 SGHAT and CDR2 FQNNGV. Full variable domain (remainder filled in from reference TRBV11-2 and TRBJ2-5): EAGVAQSPRYKIIEKRQSVAFWCNPISGHATLYWYQQILGQGPKLLIQFQNNGVVDDSQLPKDRFSAERLKGVDSTLKIQPAKLEDSAVYLCASSLLGVPETQYFGPGTRLLVL.

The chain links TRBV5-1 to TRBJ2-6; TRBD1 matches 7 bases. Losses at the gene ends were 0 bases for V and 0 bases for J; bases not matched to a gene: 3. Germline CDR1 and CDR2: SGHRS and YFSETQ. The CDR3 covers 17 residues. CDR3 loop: CASSLEGQLSGANVLTF. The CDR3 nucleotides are TGCGCCAGCAGCTTGGAGGGACAGCTCTCTGGGGCCAACGTCCTGACTTTC.

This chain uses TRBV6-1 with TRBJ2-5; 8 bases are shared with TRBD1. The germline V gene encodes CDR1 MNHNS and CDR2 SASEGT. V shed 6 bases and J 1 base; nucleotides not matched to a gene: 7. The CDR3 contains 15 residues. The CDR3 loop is CASSKRGTGQETQYF. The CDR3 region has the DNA TGTGCCAGCAGCAAAAGGGGGACAGGCCAAGAGACCCAGTACTTC.

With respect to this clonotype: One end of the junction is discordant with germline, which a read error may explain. CDR3 nucleotides: TGTGCCGGCAGCTCGCCGGTCGGCCCTTCCTACGAGCAGTACTTC. It specifies CAGSSPVGPSYEQYF. The rearrangement uses TRBV7-9 and TRBJ2-7; no firm D call. Germline CDR1 and CDR2: SEHNR and FQNEAQ (reference sequence). This CDR3 spans 15 amino acids.

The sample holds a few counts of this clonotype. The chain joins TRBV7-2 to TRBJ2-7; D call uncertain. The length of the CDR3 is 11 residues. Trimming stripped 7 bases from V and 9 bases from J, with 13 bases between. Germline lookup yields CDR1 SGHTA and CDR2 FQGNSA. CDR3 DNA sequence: TGTGCCAGCACCGACTTTATTTGGCAGTACTTC. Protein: CASTDFIWQYF.

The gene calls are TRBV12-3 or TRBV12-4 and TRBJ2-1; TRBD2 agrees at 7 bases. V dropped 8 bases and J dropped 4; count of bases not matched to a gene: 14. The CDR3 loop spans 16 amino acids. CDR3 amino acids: CASSYGTAGDYNEQFF. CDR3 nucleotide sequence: TGTGCCAGCTCTTACGGCACTGCGGGAGATTACAATGAGCAGTTCTTC.

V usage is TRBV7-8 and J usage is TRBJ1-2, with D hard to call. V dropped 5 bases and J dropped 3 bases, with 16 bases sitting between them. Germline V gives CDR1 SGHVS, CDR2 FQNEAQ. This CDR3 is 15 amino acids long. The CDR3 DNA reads TGTGCCAGCAGCCCAGCTAAAGGGATAGACTATGGCTACACCTTC. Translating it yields CASSPAKGIDYGYTF.

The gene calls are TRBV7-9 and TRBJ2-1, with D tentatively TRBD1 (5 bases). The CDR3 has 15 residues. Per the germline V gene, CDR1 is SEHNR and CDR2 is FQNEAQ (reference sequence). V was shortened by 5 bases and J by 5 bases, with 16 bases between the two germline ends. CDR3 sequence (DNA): TGTGCCAGCAGCCTTACTCGAAGGGGAAACAATGAGCAGTTCTTC. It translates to CASSLTRRGNNEQFF.